Presented here are 31 T cell receptor beta chains from one specimen sequenced in a study of shared clonotypes between healthy human individuals. Selected positively for CCR7 and CD45RO-negative, naive CD8 cells excluded terminally differentiated effector memory CD45RA+ cells. Measured with immunoSEQ multiplex PCR; TCRdb has only the in-frame clones, and not every one. The sample holds about 2 million clones, around 96% seen once. Sequencing was done on a sample of naive CD8+ T cells sorted from blood. The receptors originated from a man in his late teens or twenties in good health.

The V gene is TRBV14, the J gene TRBJ2-7; maybe TRBD1 (6 bases). The CDR3 totals 16 residues. CDR1 and CDR2 (germline): SGHDN, FVKESK. V lost 4 bases and J 6 bases, leaving 22 bases between the germline ends. CDR3 sequence reads: CASSPRMGQGYAEQYF. CDR3 DNA sequence: TGTGCCAGCAGCCCCAGGATGGGGCAGGGGTATGCCGAGCAGTACTTC.

This chain connects TRBV27 to TRBJ2-7; possible D gene TRBD1, 6 bases. In germline, CDR1 is MNHEY, CDR2 SMNVEV (reference sequence). Between the trimmed V and J ends, which lost 2 bases and 1 base, there was a span of 18 bases. This CDR3 contains 17 residues. The CDR3 nucleotides read TGTGCCAGCAGTTTACTAGAACCACAGGGTACATCCTACGAGCAGTACTTC. It is translated as CASSLLEPQGTSYEQYF.

This clone came up a few times. The chain links TRBV6-5 to TRBJ1-1, with a possible D match to TRBD1 (5 bases). With 5 bases removed from V and 4 bases from J, the gap between germline ends came to 17 bases. Germline V gene sequence: CDR1 MNHEY, CDR2 SVGAGI. The CDR3 extends over 15 amino acids. Written as DNA, the CDR3 is TGTGCCAGCAGTCGAGGAGGGGTAATGGTCACTGAAGCTTTCTTT. Protein: CASSRGGVMVTEAFF.

This chain joins TRBV7-2 and TRBJ2-3, with 7 bases aligning to TRBD1. The CDR3 is 13 residues long. CDR1 is SGHTA, CDR2 FQGNSA, per germline. V was clipped by 1 base and J by 8 bases; unmatched bases: 3. The CDR3 loop reads CASSLGSGGTQYF. DNA of the CDR3: TGTGCCAGCAGCTTAGGGTCAGGGGGTACGCAGTATTTT.

The chain recombines TRBV7-9 with TRBJ1-1; TRBD1 might be the D (6 bases). The CDR3 covers 16 residues. Trimming cost V 5 bases and J 1 base, with 17 bases left between them. Germline CDR1 is SEHNR and CDR2 is FQNEAQ (reference sequence). The CDR3 DNA follows: TGTGCCAGCAGCCCGACGGCAGGGGCGAAGAACACTGAAGCTTTCTTT. Encoded protein: CASSPTAGAKNTEAFF.

The V and J genes are TRBV5-1 and TRBJ1-1, with a tentative D call TRBD1 (5 bases). Germline CDR1 SGHRS, CDR2 YFSETQ. The V end was cut by 6 bases, the J end by 4 bases, with 19 bases between. The CDR3 runs to 15 residues. This CDR3 reads CASTLRTQDSTEAFF. As DNA, the CDR3 is TGCGCCAGCACCCTGAGAACCCAAGACAGCACTGAAGCTTTCTTT.

The chain links TRBV7-9 to TRBJ1-4; D ambiguous. Germline V gene sequence: CDR1 SEHNR, CDR2 FQNEAQ (reference sequence). This CDR3 is 16 amino acids long. Trimming left V 2 bases short and J 6 bases short, with 16 bases between. This CDR3 reads CASSLSPRTGDEKLFF. CDR3 in DNA: TGTGCCAGCAGCTTATCTCCCAGGACTGGCGATGAAAAACTGTTTTTT.

V is TRBV11-3 and J is TRBJ2-1, with 8 positions matching TRBD2. This CDR3 spans 17 amino acids. V shed 5 bases, J shed 3 bases, and the junction held 12 bases outside the gene matches. Germline V gene lookup returns CDR1 SGHNT and CDR2 YENEEA. The DNA for the CDR3 is TGTGCCAGCAGCCCCCATTGGCGGGAGGAGGACTACAATGAGCAGTTCTTC. It encodes CASSPHWREEDYNEQFF.

The chain combines TRBV9 with TRBJ1-2; D is possibly TRBD1 (5 bases). Trimming removed 1 base at V and 4 bases at J, with 23 bases between. CDR3 length equals 18 residues. CDR1 SGDLS and CDR2 YYNGEE come from the germline V gene. The CDR3 reads CASSVYPEYQGGSYGYTF. CDR3 in DNA: TGTGCCAGCAGCGTATATCCTGAGTACCAGGGAGGATCCTATGGCTACACCTTC.

Concerning this clone itself: Other DNA sequences from this sample encode an identical CDR3 as well. The rearrangement uses TRBV6-5 and TRBJ2-1; possibly TRBD2 for D (6 bases). This CDR3 is built from 14 residues. Germline V gene lookup returns CDR1 MNHEY and CDR2 SVGAGI. The V and J ends lost 0 bases and 3 bases respectively, with 6 bases between them. The CDR3 here is CASSYSEGYNEQFF. The CDR3, as DNA: TGTGCCAGCAGTTACTCGGAGGGCTACAATGAGCAGTTCTTC.

CDR3 coding DNA: TGTGCCAGCAGCCCGACCGGGTCCGAGTCCCAGCATTTT. Residues: CASSPTGSESQHF. The J gene is TRBJ1-5, the V gene TRBV7-9; no firm D call. The CDR3 length is 13 residues. V shed 5 bases and J shed 11 bases, with 16 bases lying between them. Germline V gives CDR1 SEHNR, CDR2 FQNEAQ (reference sequence).

The V and J genes are TRBV27 and TRBJ2-5; tentative D call: TRBD2 (6 bases). The CDR3 is 15 residues long. V shed 4 bases and J shed 5 bases, with 17 bases lying between them. Germline values: CDR1 MNHEY, CDR2 SMNVEV (reference sequence). CDR3 coding DNA: TGTGCCAGCAGTTCTCCCGGTGGGACTGGTGAGACCCAGTACTTC. Its protein product is CASSSPGGTGETQYF.

The chain links TRBV7-9 to TRBJ1-3, with D perhaps TRBD1 (5 bases). The ends were cut back, 5 bases at V and 7 bases at J, with 18 bases in the middle. Germline loops: CDR1 SEHNR, CDR2 FQNEAQ (reference sequence). The CDR3 loop spans 15 amino acids. The CDR3 here is CASSGRQRSWNTIYF. The CDR3, as DNA: TGTGCCAGCAGCGGGAGACAGAGAAGCTGGAACACCATATATTTT.

This chain connects TRBV11-2 to TRBJ2-3; 7 nucleotides agree with TRBD2. The V segment lost 5 bases and the J segment 5 bases; nucleotides outside the gene matches: 1. CDR1 is SGHAT, CDR2 FQNNGV, per germline. This CDR3 has 12 residues. The CDR3 DNA reads as TGTGCCAGCAGCCAGCGGGGAGATACGCAGTATTTT. The encoded protein is CASSQRGDTQYF.

This clone was counted a single time. The rearrangement links TRBV4-2 to TRBJ1-3; 10 nucleotides align to TRBD1. The germline gives CDR1 LGHNA, CDR2 YNFKEQ. The CDR3 has 13 amino acids. The V gene end was trimmed by 5 bases and the J gene end by 8 bases; junction bases not matched to a gene: 3. This CDR3 is CASSRDRGDTIYF. CDR3 nucleotide sequence: TGTGCCAGCAGCAGGGACAGGGGAGACACCATATATTTT.

The table lists this clone with a count of one. The rearrangement links TRBV27 to TRBJ1-2; D remains ambiguous. The germline CDR1 and CDR2 sequences are MNHEY and SMNVEV (reference sequence). The ends were cut back, 2 bases at V and 1 base at J, with 17 bases in the middle. CDR3 length equals 17 residues. The CDR3 protein is CASSLLGLQAYNYGYTF. The CDR3 region has the DNA TGTGCCAGCAGTTTACTCGGACTTCAAGCCTATAACTATGGCTACACCTTC.

Details on this clone: Other DNA sequences in the sample encode the same CDR3. The CDR3 region is CASSWGTGTYEQYF. CDR3 in DNA: TGCGCCAGCAGCTGGGGGACAGGGACCTACGAGCAGTACTTC. The V call is TRBV5-1, the J call TRBJ2-7; 9 bases match TRBD1. The germline gives CDR1 SGHRS, CDR2 YFSETQ. Trimming took 3 bases from V and 2 from J; bases not matched to a gene: 3. CDR3 length: 14 residues.

The J gene is TRBJ2-7, the V gene TRBV5-4; 7 positions match TRBD2. V lost 3 bases and J lost 6; bases outside the gene matches: 3. The CDR3 is 12 amino acids. Germline CDR1 is SGHNT and CDR2 is YYREEE (reference sequence). CDR3 in DNA: TGTGCCAGCAGCTGGGGGAGGGCCGAGCAGTACTTC. This translates into CASSWGRAEQYF.

The rearrangement joins TRBV6-5 to TRBJ1-5; the match to TRBD1 covers 10 bases. J gave up 5 bases and V 7 bases, and 8 bases lay outside the gene matches. The CDR3 loop spans 15 amino acids. Per germline, CDR1 MNHEY and CDR2 SVGAGI. CDR3 DNA sequence: TGTGCCAGCACCGGAAGGGACAGGGGCCATCAGCCCCAGCATTTT. As protein: CASTGRDRGHQPQHF.

This clone has more than one count but fewer than ten. The rearrangement uses TRBV13 and TRBJ1-2, with 8 bases lining up with TRBD1. Germline lookup yields CDR1 PRHDT and CDR2 FYEKMQ (reference sequence). The CDR3 runs 17 residues. V shed 4 bases, J shed 0 bases, and the junction held 10 bases outside the gene matches. DNA for the CDR3: TGTGCCAGCAGCTCACAGGGGGATTCTTCAACTAACTATGGCTACACCTTC. Translation gives CASSSQGDSSTNYGYTF.

This chain links TRBV7-9 with TRBJ1-4, with D perhaps TRBD1 (5 bases). The CDR3 is made up of 16 amino acids. V lost 5 bases and J 0 bases, leaving 13 bases between the germline ends. CDR1 and CDR2 (germline): SEHNR, FQNEAQ (reference sequence). In DNA, the CDR3 is TGTGCCAGCAGCACTCGGGACCAATCAACTAATGAAAAACTGTTTTTT. Translated, it gives CASSTRDQSTNEKLFF.

This chain links TRBV5-1 with TRBJ2-7; the D is unclear. Between the trimmed V and J ends, which lost 1 base and 4 bases, there was a span of 15 bases. Germline CDR1 is SGHRS and CDR2 is YFSETQ. This CDR3 has 15 amino acids. The CDR3 DNA reads TGCGCCAGCAGCTTGACTTCGGAAGTGGGGTACGAGCAGTACTTC. The encoded protein is CASSLTSEVGYEQYF.

V and J are TRBV19 and TRBJ1-1; D gene uncertain. V gave up 5 bases and J gave up 5 bases, with 9 bases separating them. Germline V CDR1 and CDR2: LNHDA, SQIVND (reference sequence). The CDR3 consists of 12 residues. CDR3 in amino acids: CASSLSRTEAFF. The CDR3 DNA follows: TGTGCCAGTAGTTTGTCCAGGACTGAAGCTTTCTTT.

The chain carries TRBV18 and TRBJ2-5; D possibly corresponds to TRBD1 (5 bases). CDR1 is KGHSH, CDR2 LQKENI, per germline. The CDR3 loop spans 15 amino acids. The V gene lost 4 bases and the J gene lost 5 bases, with 17 bases spanning the gap. The CDR3 protein is CASSLTRAGQETQYF. The CDR3 DNA reads TGTGCCAGCTCACTCACCCGTGCAGGGCAGGAGACCCAGTACTTC.

The rearrangement links TRBV6-1 to TRBJ1-6; no reliable D call. Trimming pared 7 bases from V and 0 bases from J, leaving 10 bases between. Germline CDR1 and CDR2: MNHNS and SASEGT. The CDR3 covers 15 residues. The CDR3 DNA reads as TGTGCCAGCATAGTAGAGAGCTCCTATAATTCACCCCTCCACTTT. Translated, it gives CASIVESSYNSPLHF.

This sequence joins TRBV28 and TRBJ1-5, with 9 bases aligning to TRBD1. This CDR3 is 16 amino acids long. The trim removed 4 bases at V and 6 bases at J, leaving 10 bases unmatched. Germline V gives CDR1 MDHEN, CDR2 SYDVKM. The CDR3 DNA is TGTGCCAGCAGTTGGGCCGGGACAGGGAGTTTTCAGCCCCAGCATTTT. Translated, it gives CASSWAGTGSFQPQHF.

The V and J genes are TRBV12-5 and TRBJ2-7, with D tentatively TRBD2 (5 bases). Germline CDR1 is LGHNT and CDR2 is FRNRAP. This CDR3 comprises 13 residues. V lost 6 bases and J 4 bases, leaving 13 bases between the germline ends. The CDR3 spells CASGATEAYEQYF. The DNA of the CDR3 is TGTGCTAGTGGGGCGACGGAGGCTTACGAGCAGTACTTC.

V usage is TRBV7-9 and J usage is TRBJ2-7; TRBD2 might be the D (5 bases). V lost 5 bases, J lost 6 bases, and 17 bases lay in between. Germline CDR1 reads SEHNR; CDR2 reads FQNEAQ (reference sequence). The CDR3 has 14 residues. This chain's CDR3 is CASSPDLLSGEQYF. The CDR3 DNA sequence: TGTGCCAGCAGCCCGGACCTCCTAAGCGGCGAGCAGTACTTC. The full variable domain, completed using reference TRBV7-9 and TRBJ2-7, is DTGVSQNPRHKITKRGQNVTFRCDPISEHNRLYWYRQTLGQGPEFLTYFQNEAQLEKSRLLSDRFSAERPKGSFSTLEIQRTEQGDSAMYLCASSPDLLSGEQYFGPGTRLTVT.

The rearrangement joins TRBV27 to TRBJ1-2, with 7 positions matching TRBD1. Trimming cost V 5 bases and J 1 base; bases outside gene matches: 4. The CDR3 contains 14 residues. The V gene's germline CDR1 is MNHEY and CDR2 SMNVEV (reference sequence). CDR3 region: CASSPDRDNYGYTF. The CDR3 coding sequence is TGTGCCAGCAGTCCAGACAGGGATAACTATGGCTACACCTTC.

This clone was seen once. The chain employs TRBV9 and TRBJ2-3, with TRBD2 as a possible D gene (6 bases). CDR1 is SGDLS and CDR2 is YYNGEE in the germline V gene. This CDR3 has 16 residues. The V end lost 4 bases, the J end lost 4 bases, and 19 bases lay between the germline ends. CDR3 coding DNA: TGTGCCAGCAGCCCGAGGGACTCTTACATAGCAGATACGCAGTATTTT. Translation: CASSPRDSYIADTQYF.

V usage is TRBV27 and J usage is TRBJ2-7; D uncertain. The CDR3 totals 15 residues. Trimming took 5 bases from V and 0 from J, leaving 14 bases between them. Germline CDR1 and CDR2: MNHEY and SMNVEV (reference sequence). As DNA, the CDR3 is TGTGCCAGCAGTCCCGACCGACGAACCTCCTACGAGCAGTACTTC. Its translation is CASSPDRRTSYEQYF.